The 23 T cell receptor beta chains below all came from one sample that was sequenced in a study of OX40 agonist ivuxolimab in advanced cancers. Some clones are missing from TCRdb's copy, which holds only in-frame ones; the method was immunoSEQ multiplex PCR. This sample carries 90,000 to 95,000 clones, about 89% of them seen once, and the ten largest clones take around 4%. Sample: CD4+ or CD8+ T cells sorted from blood, taken in a trial of the OX40 agonist ivuxolimab. Receptors originate from an adult with an advanced solid tumor such as melanoma, head and neck, liver or kidney cancer.

This clone was observed a few times. This chain connects TRBV5-1 to TRBJ1-1; D unresolved. Looked up from germline, CDR1 is SGHRS and CDR2 is YFSETQ. CDR3 size: 14 residues. V lost 0 bases and J 1 base, leaving 7 bases between the germline ends. The CDR3 DNA sequence: TGCGCCAGCAGCTTGGGAGATGGGAACACTGAAGCTTTCTTT. It encodes CASSLGDGNTEAFF. Using reference TRBV5-1 and TRBJ1-1 for the parts outside the CDR3, the full variable domain is KAGVTQTPRYLIKTRGQQVTLSCSPISGHRSVSWYQQTPGQGLQFLFEYFSETQRNKGNFPGRFSGRQFSNSRSEMNVSTLELGDSALYLCASSLGDGNTEAFFGQGTRLTVV.

The genes are TRBV2 and TRBJ1-4, with D possibly TRBD1 on 6 matching bases. This CDR3 has 14 residues. Germline loops: CDR1 SNHLY, CDR2 FYNNEI. V was trimmed by 7 bases and J by 3 bases, leaving 12 bases between them. CDR3 nucleotide sequence: TGTGCCAGCATGGGGGCGCTTTCTAATGAAAAACTGTTTTTT. It encodes CASMGALSNEKLFF.

This clone has a handful of counts. V and J are TRBV5-4 and TRBJ2-5; TRBD1 matches 10 bases. The CDR3 is 16 residues long. The junction had 10 bases not matched to a gene; V was cut back by 4 bases and J by 4 bases. The germline CDR1 and CDR2 sequences are SGHNT and YYREEE (reference sequence). In DNA, the CDR3 is TGTGCCAGCAGCCCCATTAACCGGGACAGGGGAGAGACCCAGTACTTC. It translates to CASSPINRDRGETQYF.

This rearrangement joins TRBV19 to TRBJ1-3; TRBD1 might be the D (6 bases). CDR3 length equals 16 residues. Germline V gene lookup returns CDR1 LNHDA and CDR2 SQIVND (reference sequence). V was cut by 7 bases and J by 4 bases, with 20 bases left in between. In DNA, the CDR3 is TGTGCCAGTACCCAATATGGGGCGACAGGAGGAAACACCATATATTTT. This translates into CASTQYGATGGNTIYF.

In its sample, this clone was seen once. The chain carries TRBV4-2 and TRBJ2-3; D gene uncertain. Between the trimmed V and J ends, which lost 0 bases and 2 bases, there was a span of 9 bases. The CDR3 consists of 15 residues. CDR1 LGHNA and CDR2 YNFKEQ come from the germline V gene. CDR3 bases: TGTGCCAGCAGCCAAGATTGGGCCTCCACAGATACGCAGTATTTT. Translation gives CASSQDWASTDTQYF.

The V call is TRBV6-1, the J call TRBJ2-4; D is undetermined. Germline V gives CDR1 MNHNS, CDR2 SASEGT. The V end was cut by 2 bases, the J end by 0 bases, with 14 bases between. The CDR3 length is 17 residues. CDR3: CASSELAFAQAKNIQYF. CDR3 in DNA: TGTGCCAGCAGTGAACTCGCCTTCGCTCAAGCCAAAAACATTCAGTACTTC.

The rearrangement links TRBV2 to TRBJ1-4; TRBD1 matches 7 bases. The length of the CDR3 is 15 residues. Germline CDR1 SNHLY, CDR2 FYNNEI. The V segment lost 4 bases and the J segment 7 bases; nucleotides outside the gene matches: 9. CDR3 residues: CASSANDRAGEKLFF. The CDR3, as DNA: TGTGCCAGCAGTGCAAACGACAGGGCGGGTGAAAAACTGTTTTTT. Combining the CDR3 with reference TRBV2 and TRBJ1-4 gives the whole variable domain EPEVTQTPSHQVTQMGQEVILRCVPISNHLYFYWYRQILGQKVEFLVSFYNNEISEKSEIFDDQFSVERPDGSNFTLKIRSTKLEDSAMYFCASSANDRAGEKLFFGSGTQLSVL.

The chain recombines TRBV5-1 with TRBJ2-3; 8 bases match TRBD2. Germline CDR1 is SGHRS and CDR2 is YFSETQ. The junction had 12 bases not matched to a gene; V was cut back by 0 bases and J by 0 bases. This CDR3 has 19 residues. The CDR3 sequence is CASSLEPSGSLPSTDTQYF. The CDR3 DNA reads TGCGCCAGCAGCTTGGAACCCAGCGGGAGTCTCCCTAGCACAGATACGCAGTATTTT.

This chain links TRBV7-9 with TRBJ1-1, with D hard to call. The CDR3 spans 12 residues. Trimming stripped 1 base from V and 7 bases from J, with 7 bases between. Looked up from germline, CDR1 is SEHNR and CDR2 is FQNEAQ (reference sequence). The CDR3 loop is CASSLGGFEAFF. The CDR3 bases are TGTGCCAGCAGCTTAGGAGGGTTTGAAGCTTTCTTT.

CDR3 residues: CASSLAGGTSGRANEQFF. The CDR3 DNA reads as TGTGCCAGCAGCTTAGCCGGAGGGACTAGCGGGAGGGCCAATGAGCAGTTCTTC. The V and J genes are TRBV7-9 and TRBJ2-1; TRBD2 aligns across 16 bases. Germline CDR1 SEHNR, CDR2 FQNEAQ (reference sequence). The J segment lost 6 bases and the V segment lost 0 bases, leaving 5 bases of the junction unmatched. The CDR3 has 18 residues.

V and J are TRBV5-1 and TRBJ2-3; 7 bases map to TRBD2. The CDR3 sequence is 14 residues long. J was trimmed by 2 bases and V by 2 bases; bases with no gene match: 2. CDR1 is SGHRS, CDR2 YFSETQ, per germline. The CDR3 reads CASSFGLVTDTQYF. CDR3 DNA sequence: TGCGCCAGCAGCTTCGGACTAGTCACAGATACGCAGTATTTT.

The chain links TRBV5-1 to TRBJ2-2; 8 bases are a match to TRBD1. The length of the CDR3 is 16 residues. Germline CDR1 SGHRS, CDR2 YFSETQ. Unmatched junction bases numbered 5, after V lost 4 bases and J lost 0 bases. This CDR3 is CASSLQGDPNTGELFF. The CDR3 DNA reads TGCGCCAGCAGCCTACAGGGGGACCCGAACACCGGGGAGCTGTTTTTT.

The gene calls are TRBV5-4 and TRBJ2-1; TRBD2 aligns across 10 bases. The CDR3 runs 15 residues. Germline lookup yields CDR1 SGHNT and CDR2 YYREEE (reference sequence). V lost 0 bases and J lost 7; bases outside the gene matches: 4. This CDR3 reads CASSLASGSLNEQFF. The DNA of the CDR3 is TGTGCCAGCAGCTTGGCTAGCGGGAGCCTTAATGAGCAGTTCTTC.

The gene calls are TRBV6-5 and TRBJ2-3; no clear D gene. Germline CDR1 is MNHEY and CDR2 is SVGAGI. Trimming shortened V by 6 bases and J by 0 bases, and 10 bases separated the two germline ends. This CDR3 contains 14 residues. CDR3 sequence (DNA): TGTGCCAGCAGGGTCGGTCTCAGCACAGATACGCAGTATTTT. Encoded protein: CASRVGLSTDTQYF.

The chain links TRBV6-5 to TRBJ1-4; possible D gene TRBD1, 5 bases. V was cut by 8 bases and J by 8 bases, with 21 bases left in between. This CDR3 has 15 amino acids. CDR1 is MNHEY and CDR2 is SVGAGI in the germline V gene. CDR3 loop: CASATGTLMGEKLFF. CDR3 bases: TGTGCCAGCGCGACCGGGACCCTAATGGGAGAAAAACTGTTTTTT.

This clone was recorded a few times. CDR3 protein: CASSLDSPYGYTF. CDR3 in DNA: TGTGCCAGCAGCTTAGACAGTCCCTATGGCTACACCTTC. The V gene is TRBV5-6, the J gene TRBJ1-2; the D gene is possibly TRBD1 (5 bases). The germline CDR1 and CDR2 sequences are SGHDT and YYEEEE. V was cut by 2 bases and J by 4 bases, with 9 bases left in between. The CDR3 length is 13 residues.

The chain recombines TRBV6-5 with TRBJ1-2, with 7 bases aligning to TRBD1. Germline V gene lookup returns CDR1 MNHEY and CDR2 SVGAGI. Trimming at V came to 2 bases and at J to 4 bases, leaving 7 bases not matched to a gene. CDR3 length: 15 residues. CDR3 sequence (DNA): TGTGCCAGCAGTTACGACAGGGTGGAAAGCTATGGCTACACCTTC. It encodes CASSYDRVESYGYTF.

This CDR3 is CASRHQGYTDTQYF. The CDR3 DNA follows: TGTGCCAGCAGACACCAGGGTTACACAGATACGCAGTATTTT. This chain uses TRBV27 with TRBJ2-3; perhaps TRBD1 as D (5 bases). CDR1 MNHEY and CDR2 SMNVEV come from the germline V gene (reference sequence). The CDR3 sequence is 14 residues long. Deletions cut 6 bases from V and 2 bases from J, with 12 bases between.

The rearrangement links TRBV19 to TRBJ2-1; TRBD2 matches 7 bases. CDR3 length equals 14 residues. CDR1 is LNHDA and CDR2 is SQIVND in the germline V gene (reference sequence). J lost 8 bases, V lost 5 bases, and 9 bases had no gene match. In nucleotides, the CDR3 is TGTGCCAGTAGTCTAGCCGGGAGGTTAGATGAGCAGTTCTTC. It specifies CASSLAGRLDEQFF.

The chain recombines TRBV5-6 with TRBJ2-5; D may be TRBD1 (6 bases). In germline, CDR1 is SGHDT, CDR2 YYEEEE. The CDR3 is 15 residues long. Trimming cost V 0 bases and J 4 bases, with 13 bases left between them. As DNA, the CDR3 is TGTGCCAGCAGCTTGGTTGGGGGCGCAGGAGAGACCCAGTACTTC. It yields the protein CASSLVGGAGETQYF.

The chain joins TRBV19 to TRBJ1-5; 9 bases map to TRBD1. The CDR3 covers 14 residues. Germline V gene sequence: CDR1 LNHDA, CDR2 SQIVND (reference sequence). V shed 6 bases, J shed 6 bases, and the junction held 6 bases outside the gene matches. The CDR3 sequence: CASRWTGAGQPQHF. DNA of the CDR3: TGTGCCAGTAGATGGACAGGGGCAGGTCAGCCCCAGCATTTT.

The rearrangement uses TRBV6-5 and TRBJ2-7; possible D gene TRBD1, 5 bases. Germline CDR1 and CDR2: MNHEY and SVGAGI. The CDR3 is 13 amino acids. V lost 6 bases to trimming and J lost 0 bases, with 9 bases between them. In DNA form, the CDR3 reads TGTGCCAGCAGGAGACAGAGCTCCTACGAGCAGTACGTC. Protein: CASRRQSSYEQYV.

V and J are TRBV11-2 and TRBJ2-5; tentatively, D is TRBD1 (6 bases). Germline assignment: CDR1 SGHAT and CDR2 FQNNGV. The V gene lost 3 bases and the J gene lost 5 bases, with 13 bases spanning the gap. The CDR3 length is 14 residues. The CDR3 DNA sequence: TGTGCCAGCAGCTTCAAACAGGGATTGGAGACCCAGTACTTC. It is translated as CASSFKQGLETQYF.